This TCR beta chain was recorded in a study of T cells in Graves' hyperthyroidism and ophthalmopathy. This clonotype was found many times. With 7 bases removed from V and 2 bases from J, the gap between germline ends came to 14 bases. Germline CDR1 WSHSY, CDR2 SAAADI. This CDR3 is built from 14 residues. Template material for amplifying TCR beta CDR3 regions consisted of RNA transcripts. TCR CDR3 underwent first-round RT-PCR with the HTBI primer set. Via MiXCR, TCRdb re-called the multiplex PCR reads, giving one row per CDR3 protein. This sample has a few hundred thousand distinct CDR3 sequences, with 15% to 18% found just once.

The TCR comes from a woman younger than 35 with Graves' hyperthyroidism. V usage is TRBV10-2 and J usage is TRBJ1-2; D unresolved. Material: blood. CDR3 coding DNA: TGCGCCAGCACGGTGGCTCTCGACAACTATGGCTACACCTTC. This encodes CASTVALDNYGYTF.